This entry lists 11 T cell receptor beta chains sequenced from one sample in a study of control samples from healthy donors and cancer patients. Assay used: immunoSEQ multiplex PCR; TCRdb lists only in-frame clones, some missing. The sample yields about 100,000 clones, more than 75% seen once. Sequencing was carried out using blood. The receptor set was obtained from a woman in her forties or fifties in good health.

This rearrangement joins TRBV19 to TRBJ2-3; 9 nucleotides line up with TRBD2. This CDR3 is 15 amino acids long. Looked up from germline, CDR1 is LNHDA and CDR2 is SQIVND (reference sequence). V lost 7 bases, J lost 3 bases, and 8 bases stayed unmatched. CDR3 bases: TGTGCCAGTAAGGATGGACTAGCGAAAACAGATACGCAGTATTTT. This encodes CASKDGLAKTDTQYF.

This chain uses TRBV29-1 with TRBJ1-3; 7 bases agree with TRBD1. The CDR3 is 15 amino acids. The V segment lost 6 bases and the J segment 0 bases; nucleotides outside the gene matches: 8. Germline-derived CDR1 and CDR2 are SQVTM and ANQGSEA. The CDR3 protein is CSVVGTAVSGNTIYF. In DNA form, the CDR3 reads TGCAGCGTCGTAGGGACAGCGGTCTCTGGAAACACCATATATTTT.

The CDR3 bases are TGTGCCAGCAGCCCCTACGACCTTGGGGGACTCTACACCTTC. It yields the protein CASSPYDLGGLYTF. The chain joins TRBV7-8 to TRBJ1-2; maybe TRBD1 (5 bases). CDR3 size: 14 residues. Trimming took 5 bases from V and 10 from J, leaving 20 bases between them. Germline CDR1 SGHVS, CDR2 FQNEAQ.

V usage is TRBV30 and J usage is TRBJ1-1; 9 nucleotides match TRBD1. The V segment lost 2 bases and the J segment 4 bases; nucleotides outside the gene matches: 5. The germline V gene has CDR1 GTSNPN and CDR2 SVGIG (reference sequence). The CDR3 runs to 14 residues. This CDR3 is CAWSTGQGSTEAFF. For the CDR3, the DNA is TGTGCCTGGAGTACGGGACAGGGAAGCACTGAAGCTTTCTTT.

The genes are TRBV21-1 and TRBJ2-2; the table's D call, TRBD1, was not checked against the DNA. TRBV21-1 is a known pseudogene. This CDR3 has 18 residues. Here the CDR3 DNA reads TGTGCCAGCAGCAAAGAGCCCGTTGGGGCGGTTGCCACCGGGGAGCTGTTTTTT. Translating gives CASSKEPVGAVATGELFF.

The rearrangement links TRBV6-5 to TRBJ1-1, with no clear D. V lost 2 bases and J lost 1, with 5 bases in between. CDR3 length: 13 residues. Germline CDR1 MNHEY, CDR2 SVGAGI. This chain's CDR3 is CASSYTGNTEAFF. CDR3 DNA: TGTGCCAGCAGTTACACCGGGAACACTGAAGCTTTCTTT.

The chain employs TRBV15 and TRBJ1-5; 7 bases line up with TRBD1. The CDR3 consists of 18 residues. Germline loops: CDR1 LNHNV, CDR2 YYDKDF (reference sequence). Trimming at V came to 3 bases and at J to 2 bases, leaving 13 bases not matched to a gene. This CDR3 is CATSSTIGGRMGNQPQHF. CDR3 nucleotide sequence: TGTGCCACCAGCAGTACTATAGGGGGCAGGATGGGCAATCAGCCCCAGCATTTT.

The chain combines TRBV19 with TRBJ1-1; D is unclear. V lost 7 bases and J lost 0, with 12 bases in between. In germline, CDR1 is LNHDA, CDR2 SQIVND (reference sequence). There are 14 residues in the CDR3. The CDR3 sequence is CASTEGRVNTEAFF. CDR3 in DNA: TGTGCCAGTACTGAAGGGCGGGTGAACACTGAAGCTTTCTTT.

The CDR3 sequence is CASSSLAGVPDTQYF. For the CDR3, the DNA is TGTGCCAGCAGCTCACTAGCGGGAGTTCCAGATACGCAGTATTTT. The chain has TRBV7-3 and TRBJ2-3; TRBD2 matches at 11 bases. In germline, CDR1 is SGHTA, CDR2 FQGTGA. The V and J ends lost 4 bases and 4 bases, in that order; junction bases with no gene match: 4. The CDR3 runs 15 residues.

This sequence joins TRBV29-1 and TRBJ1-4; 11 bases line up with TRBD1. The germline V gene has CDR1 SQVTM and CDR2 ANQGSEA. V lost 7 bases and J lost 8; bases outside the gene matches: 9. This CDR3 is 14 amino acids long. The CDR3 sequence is CSARGRDRGEKLFF. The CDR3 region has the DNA TGCAGCGCCCGGGGCCGGGACAGGGGGGAAAAACTGTTTTTT.

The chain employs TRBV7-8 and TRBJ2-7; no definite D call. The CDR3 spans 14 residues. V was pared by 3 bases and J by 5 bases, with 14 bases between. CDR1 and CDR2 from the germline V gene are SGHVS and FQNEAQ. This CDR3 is CASSFRQDGDEQYF. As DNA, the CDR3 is TGTGCCAGCAGCTTCCGGCAGGACGGCGACGAGCAGTACTTC.